The table lists the clone carrying this TCR beta chain with a few counts. This entry is derived from a study of human T cells and chemical hapten exposure. Study summary: Slight volume differences across pooled libraries mainly accounted for varying per-sample TCR yields.

The starting material, unfractionated whole blood, was used for total RNA extraction. This CDR3 is 13 amino acids long. CDR1 and CDR2 (germline): GTSNPN, SVGIG (reference sequence). V was cut by 4 bases and J by 9 bases, with 13 bases left in between. Library preparation tagged each individual cDNA molecule with a unique molecular identifier. TCRdb reprocessed the 5' RACE reads via MiXCR and lists one record per CDR3 protein. In the table there are approximately 150,000 distinct CDR3 sequences, roughly 4.1% of which are singletons. The chain is built from TRBV30 and TRBJ1-6; tentative D call: TRBD1 (5 bases). The source of this sequence is a female donor in good health. The CDR3 region is CAWKQGSGSPLHF. The CDR3 DNA is TGTGCCTGGAAGCAGGGTTCAGGTTCACCCCTCCACTTT.